A single sample is the source of the 19 T cell receptor beta chains below, sequenced in a study of cytomegalovirus exposure and HLA in healthy donors. PCR primers comprised 60 Vbeta and 13 Jbeta primers. Repertoires were generated with immunoSEQ multiplex PCR, while TCRdb's copy carries only in-frame clones and drops some. Of about 200,000 clones listed, around 83% are singletons. Sequencing was done on a sample of PBMCs. The receptors originated from a woman aged 45-65 years in good health and CMV-seropositive.

The table lists this clone with a few counts. The chain joins TRBV6-5 to TRBJ1-1; the D is unclear. CDR1 is MNHEY and CDR2 is SVGAGI in the germline V gene. V was pared by 6 bases and J by 0 bases, with 8 bases between. The CDR3 is made up of 13 amino acids. CDR3 protein: CASRKTVNTEAFF. The CDR3 coding sequence is TGTGCCAGCAGAAAGACTGTGAACACTGAAGCTTTCTTT.

The CDR3 loop is CASISDRAGGYTF. The CDR3 region has the DNA TGTGCCAGCATTTCAGACAGGGCAGGAGGCTACACCTTC. The V call is TRBV6-5, the J call TRBJ1-2, with 7 bases aligning to TRBD1. Trimming took 7 bases from V and 8 from J; bases not matched to a gene: 10. The CDR3 covers 13 residues. From germline, CDR1 is MNHEY and CDR2 SVGAGI.

About this clone: One end of the junction fails to match germline, which may point to a read error. The DNA of the CDR3 is TGTTCCAGCAGCCTCACCTTAGGGGGCGGACGGTACTATGGCTACACCTTC. Protein product: CSSSLTLGGGRYYGYTF. This chain joins TRBV7-9 and TRBJ1-2; the match to TRBD1 covers 7 bases. There are 17 residues in the CDR3. Germline-derived CDR1 and CDR2 are SEHNR and FQNEAQ (reference sequence).

A word on this clone: Other DNA sequences in the same sample also yield this CDR3. This chain links TRBV7-9 with TRBJ1-1, with 7 nucleotides matching TRBD1. The CDR3 is 13 amino acids. Losses at the gene ends were 5 bases for V and 4 bases for J; bases not matched to a gene: 4. In germline, CDR1 is SEHNR, CDR2 FQNEAQ (reference sequence). CDR3 sequence: CASSRQGATEAFF. The CDR3 DNA reads TGTGCCAGCAGCAGACAGGGAGCCACTGAAGCTTTCTTT. The whole variable domain, remainder taken from reference TRBV7-9 and TRBJ1-1, is DTGVSQNPRHKITKRGQNVTFRCDPISEHNRLYWYRQTLGQGPEFLTYFQNEAQLEKSRLLSDRFSAERPKGSFSTLEIQRTEQGDSAMYLCASSRQGATEAFFGQGTRLTVV.

The chain joins TRBV4-1 to TRBJ2-1; 8 nucleotides align to TRBD2. Looked up from germline, CDR1 is MGHRA and CDR2 is YSYEKL. This CDR3 spans 17 amino acids. After removal of 0 bases from V and 0 bases from J, the junction contained 4 bases not matched to a gene. The CDR3 loop is CASSQEQRGTSYNEQFF. The CDR3 DNA reads TGCGCCAGCAGCCAAGAACAGCGGGGGACCTCCTACAATGAGCAGTTCTTC.

This clone was picked up a small number of times. This sequence joins TRBV7-2 and TRBJ2-3, with 9 bases identical to TRBD2. V lost 3 bases to trimming and J lost 1 base; unmatched junction nucleotides: 5. Per germline, CDR1 SGHTA and CDR2 FQGNSA. The CDR3 is made up of 16 amino acids. The CDR3 region is CASSFGGGAGTDTQYF. The CDR3 nucleotides read TGTGCCAGCAGCTTTGGCGGGGGGGCGGGCACAGATACGCAGTATTTT. The full variable domain, its missing parts supplied by reference TRBV7-2 and TRBJ2-3, is GAGVSQSPSNKVTEKGKDVELRCDPISGHTALYWYRQSLGQGLEFLIYFQGNSAPDKSGLPSDRFSAERTGGSVSTLTIQRTQQEDSAVYLCASSFGGGAGTDTQYFGPGTRLTVL.

This chain joins TRBV5-1 and TRBJ1-1; D is ambiguous. Trimming pared 1 base from V and 3 bases from J, leaving 10 bases between. This CDR3 is built from 14 residues. Germline lookup yields CDR1 SGHRS and CDR2 YFSETQ. DNA of the CDR3: TGCGCCAGCAGCTTGCTGAGCTCGGACACTGAAGCTTTCTTT. Its translation is CASSLLSSDTEAFF.

CDR3 coding DNA: TGTGCCAGCAGTGGGGGTCGTAGGACAGATGGTTTTCAAGAGACCCAGTACTTC. It is translated as CASSGGRRTDGFQETQYF. The rearrangement joins TRBV6-1 to TRBJ2-5; tentatively, D is TRBD1 (6 bases). CDR3 length: 18 amino acids. Germline assignment: CDR1 MNHNS and CDR2 SASEGT. V lost 4 bases and J lost 2, with 23 bases in between.

This clone was seen a few times. One end of the junction does not line up with germline, which may come from a read error. The gene calls are TRBV7-9 and TRBJ1-6, with D possibly being TRBD1 (6 bases). The CDR3 consists of 16 residues. Germline V lookup: CDR1 SEHNR, CDR2 FQNEAQ (reference sequence). CDR3 bases: TGTTCCAGCAGTCGGGATTCCGGACAGCGCAATTCACCCCTCCACTTT. It is translated as CSSSRDSGQRNSPLHF.

This rearrangement joins TRBV23-1 to TRBJ2-7, with a weak D call TRBD1 (7 bases). TRBV23-1 is placed among ORFs of uncertain function. This CDR3 region has 16 residues. V lost 0 bases to trimming and J lost 4 bases, with 16 bases between them. The CDR3, as DNA: TGCGCCAGCAGTCAATCGTCCGGAGGGGGCGTTTACGAGCAGTACTTC. This translates into CASSQSSGGGVYEQYF.

The chain recombines TRBV11-2 with TRBJ2-1; 7 nucleotides line up with TRBD1. The CDR3 spans 16 residues. Per germline, CDR1 SGHAT and CDR2 FQNNGV. The V segment lost 5 bases and the J segment 4 bases; nucleotides outside the gene matches: 11. CDR3 DNA sequence: TGTGCCAGCAGCCCTCGTTCGGCAGGGGGATACAATGAGCAGTTCTTC. Its protein product is CASSPRSAGGYNEQFF.

The V gene is TRBV29-1, the J gene TRBJ2-1; 10 bases map to TRBD2. This CDR3 has 18 amino acids. The V segment lost 7 bases and the J segment 3 bases; nucleotides outside the gene matches: 18. CDR1 is SQVTM, CDR2 ANQGSEA, per germline. This CDR3 is CSAINPPYSGRFYNEQFF. CDR3 coding DNA: TGCAGCGCCATAAACCCTCCATATAGCGGGAGGTTCTACAATGAGCAGTTCTTC.

This clone has only one observation. This sequence joins TRBV18 and TRBJ2-3, with TRBD2 matching 9 bases. CDR3 length equals 17 residues. J was trimmed by 0 bases and V by 3 bases; bases with no gene match: 7. Germline V CDR1 and CDR2: KGHSH, LQKENI. The CDR3 region has the DNA TGTGCCAGCTCACCGCCTAGCGGGGTGTTTAGCACAGATACGCAGTATTTT. This sequence encodes CASSPPSGVFSTDTQYF. Using reference TRBV18 and TRBJ2-3 for the parts outside the CDR3, the full variable domain is NAGVMQNPRHLVRRRGQEARLRCSPMKGHSHVYWYRQLPEEGLKFMVYLQKENIIDESGMPKERFSAEFPKEGPSILRIQQVVRGDSAAYFCASSPPSGVFSTDTQYFGPGTRLTVL.

The genes are TRBV21-1 and TRBJ1-6; the table calls TRBD1, which could not be checked here. TRBV21-1 is a known pseudogene. This CDR3 has 18 amino acids. CDR3 region: CASSIIGTGRIYNSPLHF. The CDR3 DNA follows: TGTGCCAGCAGCATTATCGGGACAGGGAGGATTTATAATTCACCCCTCCACTTT.

The chain couples TRBV10-3 to TRBJ2-1; TRBD2 is a possible D gene (6 bases). The CDR3 runs 15 residues. Between the trimmed V and J ends, which lost 11 bases and 5 bases, there was a span of 22 bases. Germline V gene data show CDR1 as ENHRY and CDR2 as SYGVKD. CDR3 sequence reads: CASTLGAGTNNEQFF. The CDR3, as DNA: TGTGCCTCCACCCTGGGCGCGGGGACCAACAATGAGCAGTTCTTC.

The V call is TRBV15, the J call TRBJ2-7; 8 bases agree with TRBD2. There are 14 residues in the CDR3. V trimming: 9 bases; J trimming: 0 bases; junction bases outside the gene matches: 7. The V gene's germline CDR1 is LNHNV and CDR2 YYDKDF (reference sequence). In nucleotides, the CDR3 is TGTGCCACGGGGGCGGGGGGTAGCTCCTACGAGCAGTACTTC. Translation: CATGAGGSSYEQYF.

This clone has only one observation. The chain links TRBV7-2 to TRBJ2-3; possible D gene TRBD2, 7 bases. Trimming stripped 1 base from V and 2 bases from J, with 13 bases between. Germline V gene lookup returns CDR1 SGHTA and CDR2 FQGNSA. The CDR3 totals 16 residues. The CDR3 region has the DNA TGTGCCAGCAGCTTAGAGGGGGGGGCGAACACAGATACGCAGTATTTT. It codes for CASSLEGGANTDTQYF.

As for this clone: The junction does not match germline at one end; this may be a read error. The chain joins TRBV7-8 to TRBJ2-3; D is possibly TRBD2 (5 bases). CDR3 size: 13 residues. Germline V gives CDR1 SGHVS, CDR2 FQNEAQ. Written as DNA, the CDR3 is TGTGCCAGCAGCTTAGCGGAGGCTCTCCCTCTAATTTTT. Its translation: CASSLAEALPLIF. Using reference TRBV7-8 and TRBJ2-3 for the parts outside the CDR3, the full variable domain is GAGVSQSPRYKVAKRGQDVALRCDPISGHVSLFWYQQALGQGPEFLTYFQNEAQLDKSGLPSDRFFAERPEGSVSTLKIQRTQQEDSAVYLCASSLAEALPLIFGPGTRLTVL.

The CDR3 nucleotides read TGTGCCAGCACCCCTAACCGCGAGCAGTACTTC. It specifies CASTPNREQYF. The chain joins TRBV6-1 to TRBJ2-7; D is ambiguous. This CDR3 has 11 amino acids. With 7 bases removed from V and 6 bases from J, the gap between germline ends came to 10 bases. The germline gives CDR1 MNHNS, CDR2 SASEGT.